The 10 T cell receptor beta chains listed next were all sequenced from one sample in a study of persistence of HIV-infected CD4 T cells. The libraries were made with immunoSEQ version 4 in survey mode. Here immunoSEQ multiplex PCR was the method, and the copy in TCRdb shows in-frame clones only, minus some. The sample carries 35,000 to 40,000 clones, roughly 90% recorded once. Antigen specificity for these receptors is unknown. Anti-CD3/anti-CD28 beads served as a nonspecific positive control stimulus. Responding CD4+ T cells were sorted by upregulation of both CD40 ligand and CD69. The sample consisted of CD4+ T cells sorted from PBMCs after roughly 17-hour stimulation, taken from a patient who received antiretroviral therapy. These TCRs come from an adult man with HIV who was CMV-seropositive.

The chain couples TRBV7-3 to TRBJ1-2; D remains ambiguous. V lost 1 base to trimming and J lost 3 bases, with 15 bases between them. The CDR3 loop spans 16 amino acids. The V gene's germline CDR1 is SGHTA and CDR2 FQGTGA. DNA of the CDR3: TGTGCCAGCAGCTTAAAGTCGGGCGGTGCCGACTATGGCTACACCTTC. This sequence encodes CASSLKSGGADYGYTF. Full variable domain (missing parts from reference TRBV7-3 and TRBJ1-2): GAGVSQTPSNKVTEKGKYVELRCDPISGHTALYWYRQSLGQGPEFLIYFQGTGAADDSGLPNDRFFAVRPEGSVSTLKIQRTERGDSAVYLCASSLKSGGADYGYTFGSGTRLTVV.

CDR3 coding DNA: TGTGCCAGCAGTTCACAGTGGGATACGCAGTATTTT. It specifies CASSSQWDTQYF. The rearrangement joins TRBV27 to TRBJ2-3; D gene ambiguous. There are 12 residues in the CDR3. Trimming stripped 4 bases from V and 6 bases from J, with 8 bases between. The germline V gene has CDR1 MNHEY and CDR2 SMNVEV (reference sequence).

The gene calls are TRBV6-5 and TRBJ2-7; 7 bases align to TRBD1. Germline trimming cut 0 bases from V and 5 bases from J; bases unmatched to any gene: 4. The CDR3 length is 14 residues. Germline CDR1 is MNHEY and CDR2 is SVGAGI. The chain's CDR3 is CASSYSARGNEQYF. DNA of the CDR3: TGTGCCAGCAGTTACTCAGCCAGGGGGAACGAGCAGTACTTC.

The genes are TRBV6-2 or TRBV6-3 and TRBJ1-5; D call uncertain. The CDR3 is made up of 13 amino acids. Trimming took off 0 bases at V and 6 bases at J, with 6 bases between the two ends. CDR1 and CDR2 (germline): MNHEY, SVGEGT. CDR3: CASSYSPPQPQHF. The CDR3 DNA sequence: TGTGCCAGCAGTTACTCGCCCCCTCAGCCCCAGCATTTT.

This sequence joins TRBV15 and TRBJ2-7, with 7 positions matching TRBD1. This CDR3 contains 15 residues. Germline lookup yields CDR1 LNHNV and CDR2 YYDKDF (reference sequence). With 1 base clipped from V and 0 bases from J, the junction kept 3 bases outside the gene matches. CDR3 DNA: TGTGCCACCAGCAGAGGACAGGGCCGCTCCTACGAGCAGTACTTC. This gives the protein CATSRGQGRSYEQYF.

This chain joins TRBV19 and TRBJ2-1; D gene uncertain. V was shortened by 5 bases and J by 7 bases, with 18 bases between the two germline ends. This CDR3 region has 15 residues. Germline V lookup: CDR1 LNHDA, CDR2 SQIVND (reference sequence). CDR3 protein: CASSLTAPSSNEQFF. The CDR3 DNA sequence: TGTGCCAGTAGTCTGACGGCACCCTCCTCAAATGAGCAGTTCTTC.

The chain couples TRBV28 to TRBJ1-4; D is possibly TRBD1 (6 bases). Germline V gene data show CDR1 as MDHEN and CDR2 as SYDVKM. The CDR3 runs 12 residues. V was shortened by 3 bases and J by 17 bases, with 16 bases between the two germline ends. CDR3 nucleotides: TGTGCCAGCAGTTTTTCGGGACAAGGTTGTTTTTTT. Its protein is CASSFSGQGCFF. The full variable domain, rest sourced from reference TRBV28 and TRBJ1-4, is DVKVTQSSRYLVKRTGEKVFLECVQDMDHENMFWYRQDPGLGLRLIYFSYDVKMKEKGDIPEGYSVSREKKERFSLILESASTNQTSMYLCASSFSGQGCFFGSGTQLSVL.

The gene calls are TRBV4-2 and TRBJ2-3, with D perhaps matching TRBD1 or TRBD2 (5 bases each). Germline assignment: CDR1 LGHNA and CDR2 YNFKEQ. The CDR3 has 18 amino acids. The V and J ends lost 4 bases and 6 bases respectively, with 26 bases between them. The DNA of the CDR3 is TGTGCCAGCAGCCGCAGTGTTCTGGGGACCCACGCAGGGGATACGCAGTATTTT. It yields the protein CASSRSVLGTHAGDTQYF.

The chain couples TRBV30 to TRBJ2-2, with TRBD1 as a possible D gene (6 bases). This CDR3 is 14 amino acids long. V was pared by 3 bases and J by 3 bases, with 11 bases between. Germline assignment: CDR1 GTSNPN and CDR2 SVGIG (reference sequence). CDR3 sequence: CAWRLHRDTGELFF. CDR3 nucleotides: TGTGCCTGGAGACTACACAGGGACACCGGGGAGCTGTTTTTT.

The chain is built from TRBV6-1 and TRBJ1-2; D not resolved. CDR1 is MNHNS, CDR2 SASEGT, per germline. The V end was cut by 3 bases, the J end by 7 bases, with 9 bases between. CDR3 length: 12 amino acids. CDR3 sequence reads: CASSDVWGGYTF. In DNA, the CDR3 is TGTGCCAGCAGTGACGTGTGGGGTGGCTACACCTTC.